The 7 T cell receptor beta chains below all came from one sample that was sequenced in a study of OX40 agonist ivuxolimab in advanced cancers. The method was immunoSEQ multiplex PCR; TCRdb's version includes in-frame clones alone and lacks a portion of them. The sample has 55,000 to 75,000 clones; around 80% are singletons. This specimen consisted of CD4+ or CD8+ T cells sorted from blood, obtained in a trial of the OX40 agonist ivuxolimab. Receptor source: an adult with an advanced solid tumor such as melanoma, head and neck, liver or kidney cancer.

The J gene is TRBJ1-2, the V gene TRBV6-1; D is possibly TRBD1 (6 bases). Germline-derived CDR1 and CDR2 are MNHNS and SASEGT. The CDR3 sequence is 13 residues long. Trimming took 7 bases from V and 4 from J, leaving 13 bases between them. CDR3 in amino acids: CASKFGGSYGYTF. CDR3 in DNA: TGTGCCAGCAAGTTTGGGGGCAGCTATGGCTACACCTTC.

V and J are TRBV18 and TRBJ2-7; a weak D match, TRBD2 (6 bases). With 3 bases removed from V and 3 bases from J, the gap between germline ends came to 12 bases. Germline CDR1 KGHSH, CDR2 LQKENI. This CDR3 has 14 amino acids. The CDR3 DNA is TGTGCCAGCTCACCTGGGGAGGAGAGCTACGAGCAGTACTTC. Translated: CASSPGEESYEQYF.

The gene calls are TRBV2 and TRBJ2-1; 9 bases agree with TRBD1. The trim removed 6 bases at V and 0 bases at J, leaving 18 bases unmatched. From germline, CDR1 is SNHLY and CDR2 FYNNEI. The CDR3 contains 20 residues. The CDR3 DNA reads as TGTGCCAGCAGAAGTGTAACCCCCCTCCACAGGGGGCCCTCCTACAATGAGCAGTTCTTC. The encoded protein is CASRSVTPLHRGPSYNEQFF.

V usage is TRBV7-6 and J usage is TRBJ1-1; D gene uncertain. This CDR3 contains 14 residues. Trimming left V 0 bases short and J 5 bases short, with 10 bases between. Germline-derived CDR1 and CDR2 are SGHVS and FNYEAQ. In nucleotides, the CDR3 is TGTGCCAGCAGCTTAGCGGGGAAGGGTACTGAAGCTTTCTTT. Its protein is CASSLAGKGTEAFF.

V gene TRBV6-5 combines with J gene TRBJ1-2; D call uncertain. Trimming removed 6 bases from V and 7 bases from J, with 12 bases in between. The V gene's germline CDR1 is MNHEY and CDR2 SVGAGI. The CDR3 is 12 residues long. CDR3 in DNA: TGTGCCAGCAGCATGGGTTTGAGTGGCTACACCTTC. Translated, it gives CASSMGLSGYTF.

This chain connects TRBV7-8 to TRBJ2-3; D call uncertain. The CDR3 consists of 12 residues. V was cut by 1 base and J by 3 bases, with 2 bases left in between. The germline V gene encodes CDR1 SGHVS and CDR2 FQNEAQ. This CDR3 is CASSLGTDTQYF. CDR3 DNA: TGTGCCAGCAGCTTAGGTACAGATACGCAGTATTTT.

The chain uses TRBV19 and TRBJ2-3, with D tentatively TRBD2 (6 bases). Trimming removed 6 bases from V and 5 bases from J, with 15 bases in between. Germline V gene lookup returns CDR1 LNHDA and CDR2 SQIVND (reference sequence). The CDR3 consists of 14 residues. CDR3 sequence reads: CASSIILGLDTQYF. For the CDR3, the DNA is TGTGCCAGTAGCATAATACTGGGACTAGATACGCAGTATTTT.